The T cell receptor (beta chain) described here comes from a study of blood T cells in healthy people across ages. Findings of the study overall: Older age went with lower TCR beta diversity per million T cells, in a roughly linear way. Unknown donor CMV status possibly confounded expanded clonotype changes.

Every donor gave 9 to 10 milliliters of peripheral blood. Isolated per sample were at least 6 million PBMCs. The second PCR ran roughly 6 to 12 cycles with a sample-barcoded 5' primer and J-beta primers. In TCRdb, the 5' RACE reads were re-called with MiXCR into one record per CDR3 protein. The data hold hundreds of thousands of distinct CDR3 sequences, with 49% observed a single time. V was cut by 1 base and J by 6 bases, with 19 bases left in between. Germline-derived CDR1 and CDR2 are SGHTA and FQGTGA. This CDR3 comprises 17 residues. With regard to this clonotype: As yet, its antigen is unknown.

The sequence derives from a woman aged 55-70 years in good health. The V call is TRBV7-3, the J call TRBJ2-1; a weak D match, TRBD1 (7 bases). What was sequenced was blood. The chain's CDR3 is CASSLKPRDRESNEQFF. CDR3 nucleotide sequence: TGTGCCAGCAGCTTAAAACCGCGGGACAGAGAGTCCAATGAGCAGTTCTTC.